The rows below give T cell receptor beta chains drawn from one sample of a study of T cell responses to AZD1222 COVID-19 vaccine. The data were produced by immunoSEQ multiplex PCR, yet TCRdb's version contains in-frame clones alone and is incomplete. There are about 130,000 clones in the sample; just under 95% occur only once, and 0.85% to 1.3% lies in the top ten. The material sequenced was peripheral blood, taken 28 days after the second AZD1222 dose. These receptors originate from an adult who received the AZD1222 COVID-19 vaccine. CDR3s leave out the opening cysteine and the closing phenylalanine or tryptophan. The order of the fields is clone size, V gene, J gene, D gene, CDR3 protein. D genes are given only for firm matches. Clone size is given for some rows only: seen once, a few or many times, or a class if the clone is expanded.

size: NA; V: TRBV27; J: TRBJ2-7; D: NA; CDR3: ASSSGGSGPYEQY
size: NA; V: TRBV9; J: TRBJ1-2; D: TRBD1; CDR3: ASSSGQGVADYGYT
size: NA; V: TRBV11-2; J: TRBJ2-7; D: NA; CDR3: ASSSYHGPSYEQY
size: NA; V: TRBV30; J: TRBJ2-3; D: TRBD2; CDR3: AWSVPGRDRRTSVLGTDTQY
size: NA; V: TRBV4-3; J: TRBJ2-7; D: NA; CDR3: ASSQELLLGAVDEQY
size: once; V: TRBV5-5; J: TRBJ1-2; D: NA; CDR3: ASSLEGSINGYT
size: once; V: TRBV4-3; J: TRBJ1-3; D: NA; CDR3: ASSQTRTQGRGNTIY
size: NA; V: TRBV7-2; J: TRBJ2-7; D: TRBD1; CDR3: ASSFRQGDEQY
size: NA; V: TRBV25-1; J: TRBJ1-1; D: NA; CDR3: ASSPSTVGGIAEAF
size: NA; V: TRBV19; J: TRBJ2-7; D: TRBD2; CDR3: ASSIGLANEQY
size: NA; V: TRBV7-8; J: TRBJ2-6; D: NA; CDR3: ASSRVSGANVLT
size: NA; V: TRBV3-1/TRBV3-2; J: TRBJ2-1; D: TRBD2; CDR3: ASSQVRREGPNEQF
size: NA; V: TRBV5-1; J: TRBJ1-2; D: NA; CDR3: ASSLEGINYGYT
size: NA; V: TRBV5-1; J: TRBJ1-4; D: NA; CDR3: ASSLEGSRATNEKLF
size: NA; V: TRBV6-2/TRBV6-3; J: TRBJ2-1; D: NA; CDR3: ASSYRQTSSYNEQF
size: NA; V: TRBV11-3; J: TRBJ1-2; D: NA; CDR3: ASSLDPGVGYGYT
size: NA; V: TRBV19; J: TRBJ1-5; D: NA; CDR3: ASKAVLGNQPQH
size: NA; V: TRBV5-5; J: TRBJ1-3; D: NA; CDR3: ASSLDQGPGNTIY
size: NA; V: TRBV5-1; J: TRBJ2-1; D: TRBD2; CDR3: ASSLAGTSGYNEQF
size: NA; V: TRBV19; J: TRBJ1-5; D: NA; CDR3: ASSISTTNQPQH
size: NA; V: TRBV7-3; J: TRBJ2-2; D: TRBD1; CDR3: ASSLTNTGTGGSTGELF
size: NA; V: TRBV5-1; J: TRBJ1-6; D: NA; CDR3: ASSLGQTDNSPLH
size: NA; V: TRBV27; J: TRBJ1-5; D: TRBD1; CDR3: ASSLSGTGNQPQH
size: NA; V: TRBV11-2; J: TRBJ2-7; D: TRBD2; CDR3: ASSHNLAGVFN
size: few; V: TRBV5-8; J: TRBJ2-7; D: NA; CDR3: ASSLGTHDEQY
size: NA; V: TRBV7-2; J: TRBJ1-4; D: NA; CDR3: ASSLVRQINEKLF
size: NA; V: TRBV27; J: TRBJ2-3; D: TRBD2; CDR3: ASSPLGGRAADTQY
size: NA; V: TRBV29-1; J: TRBJ1-2; D: NA; CDR3: SVAGLRNGYT
size: NA; V: TRBV28; J: TRBJ2-7; D: NA; CDR3: ASTNRGAGTTYEQY
size: NA; V: TRBV2; J: TRBJ2-3; D: NA; CDR3: ASSGLSSTDTQY
size: NA; V: TRBV19; J: TRBJ2-2; D: NA; CDR3: ASSIMGNTGELF
size: NA; V: TRBV19; J: TRBJ2-7; D: NA; CDR3: ASSITATSYEQY
size: NA; V: TRBV30; J: TRBJ2-7; D: TRBD2; CDR3: AWTSGTYEQY
size: NA; V: TRBV28; J: TRBJ2-1; D: NA; CDR3: ASSLRIRGNEQF